This T cell receptor (beta chain) emerged from a study of identical twins. Study-level results: Zero-insertion analyses might be partly confounded by invariant T cells like MAIT and iNKT.

Carrying unique molecular identifiers, the cDNA also gained a universal primer site through template switching. One entry per CDR3 protein results from TCRdb running MiXCR on the 5' RACE reads. Among around 1.7 million distinct CDR3 sequences listed, less than 35% were seen once. After removal of 1 base from V and 1 base from J, the junction contained 0 bases not matched to a gene. The CDR3 has 14 amino acids. Germline assignment: CDR1 MNHEY and CDR2 SVGAGI. This clonotype appeared a few times. Its specificity is unknown. The receptor was isolated from a newborn girl in good health. The chain couples TRBV6-5 to TRBJ1-1, with TRBD1 identical over 7 bases. Sample: cord blood. The CDR3 protein is CASSYYRGNTEAFF. The DNA of the CDR3 is TGTGCCAGCAGTTACTACAGGGGGAACACTGAAGCTTTCTTT.